This is a list of T cell receptor beta chains from one sample in a study of shared clonotypes between healthy human individuals. The data were produced by immunoSEQ multiplex PCR, yet TCRdb's version contains in-frame clones alone and is incomplete. The sample carries 400,000 to 600,000 clones, 95% to 97% recorded once. The sample taken for sequencing was naive CD4+ T cells sorted from blood. These receptors all come from a woman aged 25 to 39 in good health. CDR3s include the opening cysteine and the closing phenylalanine or tryptophan. D genes are given only for firm matches.

J gene: TRBJ2-1; V gene: TRBV15; D gene: .; CDR3 protein: CATSRDLGPADEQFF
J gene: TRBJ2-3; V gene: TRBV6-4; D gene: .; CDR3 protein: CASSDMGDPSTDTQYF
J gene: TRBJ1-5; V gene: TRBV6-5; D gene: .; CDR3 protein: CASAWSFNQPQHF
J gene: TRBJ1-2; V gene: TRBV19; D gene: .; CDR3 protein: CASSLVGANYGYTF
J gene: TRBJ2-1; V gene: TRBV27; D gene: .; CDR3 protein: CASSTALGHNEQFF
J gene: TRBJ1-1; V gene: TRBV28; D gene: TRBD1; CDR3 protein: CASRQSALRDRAKNTEAFF
J gene: TRBJ1-2; V gene: TRBV11-2; D gene: TRBD1; CDR3 protein: CASSPTGTGGSSGYTF
J gene: TRBJ1-2; V gene: TRBV7-9; D gene: .; CDR3 protein: CASSFETKYGYTF
J gene: TRBJ1-2; V gene: TRBV18; D gene: .; CDR3 protein: CASSPTGKGYTF
J gene: TRBJ2-5; V gene: TRBV28; D gene: TRBD1; CDR3 protein: CASSLTGGKETQYF
J gene: TRBJ2-1; V gene: TRBV19; D gene: .; CDR3 protein: CASRPGGFYNEQFF
J gene: TRBJ2-7; V gene: TRBV18; D gene: TRBD2; CDR3 protein: CASSPRPWTSTRGASEQYF
J gene: TRBJ2-3; V gene: TRBV4-1; D gene: TRBD2; CDR3 protein: CASRGLAGVVDTQYF
J gene: .; V gene: TRBV19; D gene: .; CDR3 protein: CASSMFGGADEQYF
J gene: TRBJ2-7; V gene: TRBV28; D gene: TRBD2; CDR3 protein: CASSLPSGIPYEQYF
J gene: TRBJ2-7; V gene: TRBV7-8; D gene: TRBD2; CDR3 protein: CASSRPSGNSYEQYF
J gene: TRBJ1-2; V gene: TRBV10-3; D gene: .; CDR3 protein: CAISESTGGYTF